Given below is one T cell receptor (beta chain) in context. The antigen is not known. The sample is drawn from a study of CXCR3-negative and CXCR3-positive naive CD8 T cells. Researchers prepared the TRB cDNA libraries using 5' RACE with UMI labels. One entry per CDR3 protein, without DNA, is what TCRdb gives after re-calling the 5' RACE reads. Recorded for this sample: 100,000 to 150,000 distinct CDR3 sequences. Study results and limitations: A higher hydrophobicity marked the TRB CDR3s of CXCR3-positive naive cells versus CXCR3-negative naive cells. Sequencing showed both naive subsets with comparably high diversity, and memory CD8+ cells much lower.

There are 16 residues in the CDR3. Germline loops: CDR1 SEHNR, CDR2 FQNEAQ (reference sequence). This receptor was identified in a human donor in good health. Some clones in this sample may be carry-over from other donors' samples. The chain couples TRBV7-9 to TRBJ1-1; checking the TCRdb D call of TRBD1 is not possible without DNA. Sequenced: naive CXCR3- CD8+ T cells from blood. Documented subset: CD45RO-CCR7+CD27+CD95- naive CD8+ T cells lacking CXCR3 (TNR3-). The CDR3: CASSLALTGADTEAFF.